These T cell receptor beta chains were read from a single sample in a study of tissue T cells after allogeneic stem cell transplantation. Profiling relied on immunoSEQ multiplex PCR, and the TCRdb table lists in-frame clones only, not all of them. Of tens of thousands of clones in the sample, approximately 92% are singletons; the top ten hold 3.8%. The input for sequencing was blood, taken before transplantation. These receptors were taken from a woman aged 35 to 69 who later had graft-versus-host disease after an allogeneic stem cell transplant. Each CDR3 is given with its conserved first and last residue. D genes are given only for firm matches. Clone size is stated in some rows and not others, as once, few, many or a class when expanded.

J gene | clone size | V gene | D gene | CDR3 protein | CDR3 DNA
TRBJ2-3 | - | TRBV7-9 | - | CASSFKGWSDTQYF | TGTGCCAGCAGCTTTAAAGGGTGGTCAGATACGCAGTATTTT
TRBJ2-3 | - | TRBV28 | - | CASSRLDTQYF | TGTGCCAGCAGTCGACTTGATACGCAGTATTTT
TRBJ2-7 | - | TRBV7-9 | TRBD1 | CASSARQGGEQYF | TGTGCCAGCAGCGCGCGACAGGGGGGCGAGCAGTACTTC
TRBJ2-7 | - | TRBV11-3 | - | CASSRDTSYEQYF | TGTGCCAGCAGCCGGGACACATCCTACGAGCAGTACTTC
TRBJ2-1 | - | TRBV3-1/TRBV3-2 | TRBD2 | CASSQEEAGGNEQFF | TGTGCCAGCAGCCAAGAAGAAGCGGGGGGCAATGAGCAGTTCTTC
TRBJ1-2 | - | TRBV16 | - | CASSQGRNYGYTF | TGTGCCAGCAGCCAAGGCAGAAACTATGGCTACACCTTC
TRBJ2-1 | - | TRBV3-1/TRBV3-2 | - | CASSQGTANEQFF | TGTGCCAGCAGCCAAGGGACAGCCAATGAGCAGTTCTTC
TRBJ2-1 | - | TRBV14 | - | CASGHTYNEQFF | TGTGCCAGCGGACATACCTACAATGAGCAGTTCTTC
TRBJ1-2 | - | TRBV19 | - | CASRPGPYDYGYTF | TGTGCCAGTAGACCAGGGCCGTATGACTATGGCTACACCTTC
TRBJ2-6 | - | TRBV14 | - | CASSTRDSGANVLTF | TGTGCCAGCAGCACTAGGGACTCTGGGGCCAACGTCCTGACTTTC
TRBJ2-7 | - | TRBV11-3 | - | CASSLGDRAEQYF | TGTGCCAGCAGCTTAGGGGACCGCGCTGAGCAGTACTTC
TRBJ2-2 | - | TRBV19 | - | CASSILGTGELFF | TGTGCCAGTAGTATTCTGGGTACCGGGGAGCTGTTTTTT
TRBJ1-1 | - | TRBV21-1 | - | CASSGQVLNRSAEAFF | TGTGCCAGCAGCGGTCAAGTTCTGAATCGGTCCGCTGAAGCTTTCTTT
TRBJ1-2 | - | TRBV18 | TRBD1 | CASSPVNRGGNGYTF | TGTGCCAGCTCACCGGTTAATAGAGGGGGCAATGGCTACACCTTC
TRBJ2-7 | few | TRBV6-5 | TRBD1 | CASSYSTGGSYEQYF | TGTGCCAGCAGTTACTCGACAGGGGGCTCCTACGAGCAGTACTTC
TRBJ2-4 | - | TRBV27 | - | CASSLRREGPQNIQYF | TGTGCCAGCAGTTTGAGGAGAGAAGGCCCCCAAAACATTCAGTACTTC
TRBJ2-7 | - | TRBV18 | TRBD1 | CASSPGQLYEQYF | TGTGCCAGCTCACCGGGACAGCTCTACGAGCAGTACTTC
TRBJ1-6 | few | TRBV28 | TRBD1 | CASSFTDRDNSPLHF | TGTGCCAGCAGTTTCACGGACAGGGATAATTCACCCCTCCACTTT
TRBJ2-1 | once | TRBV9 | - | CASSAGTYNEQFF | TGTGCCAGCAGCGCCGGGACCTACAATGAGCAGTTCTTC
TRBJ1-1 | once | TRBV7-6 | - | CASSHSRGMNTEAFF | TGTGCCAGCAGCCACTCTCGCGGGATGAACACTGAAGCTTTCTTT
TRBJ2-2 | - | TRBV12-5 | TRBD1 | CASGPGQGKTGELFF | TGTGCTAGTGGTCCCGGACAGGGGAAGACCGGGGAGCTGTTTTTT
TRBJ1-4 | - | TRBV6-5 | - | CASSSPRTNEKLFF | TGTGCCAGCAGTTCCCCACGGACTAATGAAAAACTGTTTTTT
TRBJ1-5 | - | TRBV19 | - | CASGGKAGNQPQHF | TGTGCCAGTGGGGGAAAAGCTGGCAATCAGCCCCAGCATTTT
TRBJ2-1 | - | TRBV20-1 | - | CSAIEVVQFF | TGCAGTGCTATAGAGGTGGTGCAGTTCTTC
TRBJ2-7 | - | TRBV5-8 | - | CASSLWGAEQYF | TGTGCCAGCAGCTTGTGGGGGGCTGAGCAGTACTTC
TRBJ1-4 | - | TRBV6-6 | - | CASSYRPTNEKLFF | TGTGCCAGCAGTTACCGACCAACTAATGAAAAACTGTTTTTT
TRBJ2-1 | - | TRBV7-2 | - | CASSSRVNEQFF | TGTGCCAGCAGCTCTAGAGTCAATGAGCAGTTCTTC
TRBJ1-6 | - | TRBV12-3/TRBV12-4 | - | CASSLDRLTLHF | TGTGCCAGCAGCCTGGACCGGCTGACCCTCCACTTT
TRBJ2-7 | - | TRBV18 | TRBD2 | CASSGSLAGGEQYF | TGTGCCAGCTCCGGTTCGTTGGCGGGAGGCGAGCAGTACTTC
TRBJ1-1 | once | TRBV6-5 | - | CASSYWDGNTEAFF | TGTGCCAGCAGTTACTGGGACGGGAACACTGAAGCTTTCTTT
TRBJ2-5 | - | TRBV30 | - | CAFRSRVSLETQYF | TGTGCCTTTCGATCAAGGGTTTCGTTGGAGACCCAGTACTTC
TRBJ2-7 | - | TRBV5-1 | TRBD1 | CASSLAGTAYEQYF | TGCGCCAGCAGCTTGGCCGGGACAGCGTACGAGCAGTACTTC
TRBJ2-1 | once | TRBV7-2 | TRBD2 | CASSSVPGLAGGPNEQFF | TGTGCCAGCAGCTCCGTCCCGGGACTAGCGGGAGGGCCTAATGAGCAGTTCTTC
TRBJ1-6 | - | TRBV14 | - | CASSQTTLGNSPLHF | TGTGCCAGCAGCCAAACGACACTAGGCAATTCACCCCTCCACTTT
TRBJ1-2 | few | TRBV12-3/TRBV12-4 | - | CASSSSGGGYTF | TGTGCCAGCAGTTCTTCTGGAGGTGGCTACACCTTC
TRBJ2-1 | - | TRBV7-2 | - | CASSFRGAYNEQFF | TGTGCCAGCAGCTTCCGAGGGGCCTACAATGAGCAGTTCTTC
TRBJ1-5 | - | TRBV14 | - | CASSRDSNQPQHF | TGTGCCAGCAGTAGGGATAGCAATCAGCCCCAGCATTTT
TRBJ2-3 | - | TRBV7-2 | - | CASSLVRVGGTDTQYF | TGTGCCAGCAGCTTAGTAAGAGTTGGCGGCACAGATACGCAGTATTTT
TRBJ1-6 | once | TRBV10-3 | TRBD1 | CAISEGDRGLIGSPLHF | TGTGCCATCAGTGAGGGTGACAGGGGGCTTATAGGATCACCCCTCCACTTT